This T cell receptor (beta chain) was identified in a study of T cells in Graves' hyperthyroidism and ophthalmopathy. Findings and caveats of the study: Blood samples included most of the expanded thyroid clonotypes exceeding 0.001.

The sample holds many counts of this clonotype. The antigen remains undetermined. The V end lost 1 base, the J end lost 7 bases, and 14 bases lay between the germline ends. This CDR3 is 15 amino acids long. Germline CDR1 LGHDT, CDR2 YNNKEL (reference sequence). RNA transcripts provided the source from which TCR beta CDR3 regions were amplified. Carried out on the TCR CDR3, a first-round RT-PCR used the HTBI primer set. TCRdb reprocessed the multiplex PCR reads with MiXCR, giving one entry per CDR3 protein. The sample comprises some 180,000 distinct CDR3 sequences, about a sixth of which are singletons, and roughly 49% rests with the top ten.

The receptor was derived from a woman in her forties or fifties with Graves' hyperthyroidism. The sequenced material came from blood. The gene calls are TRBV3-1 and TRBJ1-5; D might be TRBD1 (6 bases). CDR3 DNA: TGTGCCAGCAGCCAAGGGGGGCAGGGGAGGCAGCCCCAGCATTTT. Protein sequence: CASSQGGQGRQPQHF.